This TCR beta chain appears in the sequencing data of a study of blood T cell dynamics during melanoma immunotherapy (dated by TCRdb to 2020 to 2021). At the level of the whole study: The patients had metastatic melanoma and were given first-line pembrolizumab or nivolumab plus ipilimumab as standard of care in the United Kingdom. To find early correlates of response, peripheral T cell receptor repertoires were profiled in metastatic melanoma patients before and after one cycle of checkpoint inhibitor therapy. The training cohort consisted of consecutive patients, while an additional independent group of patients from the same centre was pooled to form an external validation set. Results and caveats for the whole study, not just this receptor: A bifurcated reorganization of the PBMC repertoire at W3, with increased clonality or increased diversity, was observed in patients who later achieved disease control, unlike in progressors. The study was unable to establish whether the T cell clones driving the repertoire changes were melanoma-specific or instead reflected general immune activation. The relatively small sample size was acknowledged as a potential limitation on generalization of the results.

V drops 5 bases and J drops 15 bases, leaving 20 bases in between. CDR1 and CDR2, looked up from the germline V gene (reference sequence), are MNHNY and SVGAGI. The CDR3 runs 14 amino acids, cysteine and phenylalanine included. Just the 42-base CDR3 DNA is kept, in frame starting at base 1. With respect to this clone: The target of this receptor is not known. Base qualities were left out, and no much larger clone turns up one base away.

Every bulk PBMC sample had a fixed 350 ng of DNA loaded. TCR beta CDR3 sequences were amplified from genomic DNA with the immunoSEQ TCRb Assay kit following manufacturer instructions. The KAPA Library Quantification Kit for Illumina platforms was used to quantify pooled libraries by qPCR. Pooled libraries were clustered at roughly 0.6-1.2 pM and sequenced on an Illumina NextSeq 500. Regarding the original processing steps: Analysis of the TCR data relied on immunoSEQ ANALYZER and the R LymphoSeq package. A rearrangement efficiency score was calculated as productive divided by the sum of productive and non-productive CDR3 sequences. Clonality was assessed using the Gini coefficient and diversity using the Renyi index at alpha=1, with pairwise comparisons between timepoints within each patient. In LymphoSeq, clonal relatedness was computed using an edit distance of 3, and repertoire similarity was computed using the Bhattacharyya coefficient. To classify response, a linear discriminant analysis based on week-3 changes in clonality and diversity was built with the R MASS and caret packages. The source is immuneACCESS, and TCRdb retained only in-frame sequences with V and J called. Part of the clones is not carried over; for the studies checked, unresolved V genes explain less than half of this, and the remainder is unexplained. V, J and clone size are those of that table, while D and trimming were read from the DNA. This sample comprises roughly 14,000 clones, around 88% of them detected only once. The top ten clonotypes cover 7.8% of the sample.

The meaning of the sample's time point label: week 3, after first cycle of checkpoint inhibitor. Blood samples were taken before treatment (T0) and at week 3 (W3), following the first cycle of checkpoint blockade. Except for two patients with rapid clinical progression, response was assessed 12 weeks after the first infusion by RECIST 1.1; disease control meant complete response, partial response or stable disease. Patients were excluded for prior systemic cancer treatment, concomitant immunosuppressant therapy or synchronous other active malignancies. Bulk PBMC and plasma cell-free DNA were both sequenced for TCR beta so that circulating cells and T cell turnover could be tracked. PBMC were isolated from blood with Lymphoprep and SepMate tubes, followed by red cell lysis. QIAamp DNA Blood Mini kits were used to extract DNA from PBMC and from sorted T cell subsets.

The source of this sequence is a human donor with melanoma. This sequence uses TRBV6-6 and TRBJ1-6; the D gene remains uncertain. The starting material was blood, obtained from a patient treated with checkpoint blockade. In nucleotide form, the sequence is TGTGCCAGCAGTCCTCGGGCCAAACTGAACAGCCTCCACTTT. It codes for CASSPRAKLNSLHF.